This T cell receptor (beta chain) is drawn from a study of T-cell reconstitution after alpha-beta-depleted transplantation in children (dated by TCRdb to the mid-2010s). For the study in its entirety: The study quantitatively tracked T-cell immune reconstitution after TCRalphabeta/CD19-depleted allogeneic hematopoietic cell transplantation in children using TCR repertoire profiling. The paper's findings and limits, for the study overall: Over the following months the frequencies of hyperexpanded clones went down, and after one year T-cell counts and TCRbeta diversity were mostly credited to newly produced T cells. The apparently early alphabetaT-cell count recovery about two months after transplant was reportedly dependent on only several hundred rapidly expanded clones derived from non-depleted graft cells. In some patients, high TCRbeta diversity at day 60 was attributed to recipient T cells and intrathymic progenitors that had survived conditioning.

The treatment or condition label here, explained by the study, means: allogeneic hematopoietic cell transplantation with graft depleted of TCRalphabeta T cells and CD19 B cells. The children who served as transplant recipients had been given grafts of TCRalphabeta/CD19-depleted allogeneic hematopoietic cells. The CDR3 numbers 13 residues from cysteine through phenylalanine. Of the read, only the CDR3 DNA is kept; its 39 bases are in frame from base 1. V and J are truncated by 5 bases and 2 bases respectively, leaving an intervening sequence of 10 bases. Libraries were made using PCR. For sequencing, an Illumina HiSeq 2500 was employed. TCR libraries were prepared with molecular barcoding, using unique molecular identifiers to normalize TCRbeta repertoire quantification. TCRdb's own reprocessing of the public reads used fastp at Q25 and MiXCR and kept productive beta chains. Rows merge per CDR3 protein into single entries with the most common DNA and genes. The sample table shows approximately 1,000,000 distinct CDR3 sequences, and about 29% are seen once. Roughly 30% of the sample is in the top ten clones.

This clonotype showed up just a few times. What this receptor recognizes is not known. No base qualities exist here, and no much larger clone lies one base off it. The receptor chain draws on TRBV12-3 or TRBV12-4 and TRBJ2-7; TRBD2 is a possible D gene, resting on 5 matching bases. Sample: PBMCs, mostly from graft donor cells, taken 360 days after TCRalphabeta/CD19-depleted stem cell transplant. The clonotype was recovered from a boy less than two years old who had a stem cell transplant for SCID, so the T cells may come from the graft donor. The base sequence is TGTGCCAGCAGTGAGGGATTTCCCTACGAGCAGTACTTC. Protein translation: CASSEGFPYEQYF.